Sequencing of this TCR beta chain was carried out in a study of PD-1 blockade in classical Hodgkin lymphoma (dated by TCRdb to 2020 to 2022). Background on the whole study: Nivolumab dosing was 3 mg/kg intravenously every 2 weeks, continuing until either disease progression or unacceptable toxicity. A peripheral blood immune signature of response to PD-1 blockade in classical Hodgkin lymphoma was defined using TCR beta sequencing and CyTOF. Here is what the overall study found, with its caveats: Trial patients achieving complete response had baseline diversity similar to newly diagnosed patients, whereas partial responders and progressors had significantly lower diversity. By C4D1, a significant rise was seen in CD4+ TCR diversity but not in CD8+ TCR diversity (p=0.0027 vs p=0.16), and the rise was most apparent among complete responders (p=0.02). Baseline TCR diversity was reported to be lower in newly diagnosed patients than in healthy donors and to be lower still in relapsed/refractory patients. Patients starting nivolumab less than 1 year after ASCT had lower diversity and were excluded from later analyses to avoid confounding by immune reconstitution. The study was restricted to a single clinical trial cohort, and the causes of repertoire differences, possibly disease activity or prior therapy, were left undefined.

Trimming leaves V shorter by 6 bases and J shorter by 4 bases, with the junction holding 6 bases beyond the gene matches. Including cysteine and phenylalanine, the CDR3 has 14 amino acids. CDR3 DNA only is kept here, 42 bases in frame from base 1. The germline V gene (reference sequence) specifies LNHDA as CDR1 and SQIVND as CDR2. The time point label here, explained by the study, means: cycle 1 day 1 (C1D1), immediately before nivolumab initiation. Relapse after autologous stem cell transplantation had occurred in all trial patients, and cohorts A, B and C were distinguished by prior brentuximab vedotin exposure. A total of roughly 57 patients with relapsed/refractory classical Hodgkin lymphoma made up the trial cohort, and each patient's best overall response was complete response, partial response or progressive disease. In the multi-cohort phase II CheckMate 205 trial, trial patients received single-agent nivolumab. Best overall response was determined by an independent review committee according to the 2007 International Working Group response criteria. Trial PBMCs were collected just before the start of nivolumab (C1D1) and during therapy at cycle 2 day 1 and cycle 4 day 1. Peripheral blood was collected in 8 mL Vacutainer Cell Preparation Tubes, from which PBMCs were isolated by centrifugation and then cryopreserved.

Genomic DNA was extracted with the Qiagen DNeasy kit from unsorted PBMCs and from negatively selected CD4+ and CD8+ fractions. TCR beta CDR3 regions were subjected to amplification by immunoSEQ multiplex PCR with primers that anneal to V and J segments. Amplification bias was minimized using a synthetic immune receptor repertoire, and residual bias was removed computationally after sequencing. Per the original workflow: Custom Python scripts were used to quantify repertoire diversity as the Shannon entropy index. Unsorted, CD4+ and CD8+ repertoires were analyzed separately, except in combined analyses where CD4+ and CD8+ sequences were merged in silico. Clonal expansion was defined as a frequency increase of at least 2-fold after treatment compared with C1D1, and clones undetected at baseline were assigned a pseudocount of 0.5. Singleton clones were defined as clones with 0 or 1 copy at C1D1, and non-singleton clones were defined as clones with 2 or more copies. Clones expanded in unsorted samples were annotated as CD4+, CD8+ or unknown by matching protein sequences in sorted samples from the same patient. Wilcoxon tests on paired samples were used to test diversity changes from C1D1 to C4D1. TCRdb took this table from immuneACCESS and kept in-frame rearrangements with V and J called. Such tables lack part of the clones; where checked against another copy, unresolved V genes explain under half of the gap, and the rest is unexplained. From that table come the V and J calls and clone size; the DNA was used to work out D and trimming. For this sample there are about 84,000 clones; 89% appear just once. The top ten hold 22% of the sample.

Comment on this clone: Which antigen it targets is not known. No much larger clone exists at a distance of one base, and base qualities are not known.

The sequence derives from a human donor with classical Hodgkin lymphoma. Specimen: peripheral blood mononuclear cells (PBMCs), collected at baseline. Recombination linked TRBV19 to TRBJ1-2; TRBD1 aligns with 9 central bases. This receptor has the CDR3 CASSPGTGLYGYTF. The DNA sequence is TGTGCCAGTAGCCCCGGGACAGGGCTCTATGGCTACACCTTC.